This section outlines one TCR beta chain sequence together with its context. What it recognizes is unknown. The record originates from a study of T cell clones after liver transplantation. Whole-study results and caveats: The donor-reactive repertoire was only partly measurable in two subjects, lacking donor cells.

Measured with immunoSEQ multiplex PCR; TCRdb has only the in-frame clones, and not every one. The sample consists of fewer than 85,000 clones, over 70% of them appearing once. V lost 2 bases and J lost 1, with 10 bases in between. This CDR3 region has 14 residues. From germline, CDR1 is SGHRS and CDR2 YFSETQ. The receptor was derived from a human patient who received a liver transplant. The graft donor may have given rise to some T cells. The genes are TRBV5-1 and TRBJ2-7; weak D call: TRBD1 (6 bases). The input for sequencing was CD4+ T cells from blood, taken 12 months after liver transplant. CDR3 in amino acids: CASSFTTGSYEQYF. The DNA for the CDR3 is TGCGCCAGCAGCTTTACGACAGGTTCCTACGAGCAGTACTTC.